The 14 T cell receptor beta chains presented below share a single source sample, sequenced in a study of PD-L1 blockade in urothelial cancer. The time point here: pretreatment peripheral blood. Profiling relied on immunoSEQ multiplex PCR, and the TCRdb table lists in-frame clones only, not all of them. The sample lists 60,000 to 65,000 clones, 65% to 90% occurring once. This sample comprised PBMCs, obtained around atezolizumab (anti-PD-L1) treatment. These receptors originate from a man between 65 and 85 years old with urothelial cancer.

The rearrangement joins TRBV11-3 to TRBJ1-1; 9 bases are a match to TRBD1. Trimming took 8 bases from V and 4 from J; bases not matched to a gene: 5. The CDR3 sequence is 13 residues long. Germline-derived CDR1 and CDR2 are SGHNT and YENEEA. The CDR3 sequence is CASGQGPGTEAFF. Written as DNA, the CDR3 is TGTGCCAGCGGACAGGGGCCGGGCACTGAAGCTTTCTTT.

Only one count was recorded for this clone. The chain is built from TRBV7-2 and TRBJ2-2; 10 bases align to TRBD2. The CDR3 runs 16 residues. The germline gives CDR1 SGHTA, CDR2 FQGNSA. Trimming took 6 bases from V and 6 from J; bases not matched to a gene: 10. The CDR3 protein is CASRTNTGLAAGELFF. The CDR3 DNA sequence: TGTGCCAGCAGGACCAACACCGGACTAGCGGCCGGGGAGCTGTTTTTT.

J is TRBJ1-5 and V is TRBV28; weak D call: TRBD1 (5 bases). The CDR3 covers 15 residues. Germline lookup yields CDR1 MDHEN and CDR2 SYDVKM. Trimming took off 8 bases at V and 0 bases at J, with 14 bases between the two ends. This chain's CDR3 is CASGPGTHSNQPQHF. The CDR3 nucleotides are TGTGCCAGCGGCCCCGGGACTCATAGCAATCAGCCCCAGCATTTT. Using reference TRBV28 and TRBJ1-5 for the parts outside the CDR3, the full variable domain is DVKVTQSSRYLVKRTGEKVFLECVQDMDHENMFWYRQDPGLGLRLIYFSYDVKMKEKGDIPEGYSVSREKKERFSLILESASTNQTSMYLCASGPGTHSNQPQHFGDGTRLSIL.

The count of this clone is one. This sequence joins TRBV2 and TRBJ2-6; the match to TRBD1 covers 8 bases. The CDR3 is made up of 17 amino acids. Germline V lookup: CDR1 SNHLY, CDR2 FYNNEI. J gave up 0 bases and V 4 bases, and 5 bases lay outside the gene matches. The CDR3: CASSAGTGNSGANVLTF. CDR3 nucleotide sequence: TGTGCCAGCAGTGCCGGGACAGGAAACTCTGGGGCCAACGTCCTGACTTTC. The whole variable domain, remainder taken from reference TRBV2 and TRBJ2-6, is EPEVTQTPSHQVTQMGQEVILRCVPISNHLYFYWYRQILGQKVEFLVSFYNNEISEKSEIFDDQFSVERPDGSNFTLKIRSTKLEDSAMYFCASSAGTGNSGANVLTFGAGSRLTVL.

CDR3 region: CASSQESGGQVYNEQFF. For the CDR3, the DNA is TGTGCCAGCAGCCAAGAGTCGGGAGGGCAGGTCTACAATGAGCAGTTCTTC. J is TRBJ2-1 and V is TRBV14; 8 positions match TRBD2. Germline assignment: CDR1 SGHDN and CDR2 FVKESK. The CDR3 contains 17 residues. Trimming at V came to 0 bases and at J to 3 bases, leaving 7 bases not matched to a gene.

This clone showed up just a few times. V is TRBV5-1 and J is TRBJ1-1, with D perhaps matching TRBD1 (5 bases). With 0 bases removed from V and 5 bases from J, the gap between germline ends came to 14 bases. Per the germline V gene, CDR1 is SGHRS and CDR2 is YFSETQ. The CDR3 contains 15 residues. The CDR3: CASSLGGASRTEAFF. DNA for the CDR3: TGCGCCAGCAGCTTGGGTGGGGCCTCTCGGACTGAAGCTTTCTTT. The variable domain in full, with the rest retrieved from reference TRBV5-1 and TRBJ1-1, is KAGVTQTPRYLIKTRGQQVTLSCSPISGHRSVSWYQQTPGQGLQFLFEYFSETQRNKGNFPGRFSGRQFSNSRSEMNVSTLELGDSALYLCASSLGGASRTEAFFGQGTRLTVV.

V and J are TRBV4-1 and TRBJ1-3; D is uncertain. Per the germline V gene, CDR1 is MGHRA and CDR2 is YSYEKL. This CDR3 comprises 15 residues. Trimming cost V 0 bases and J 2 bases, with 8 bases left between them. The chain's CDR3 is CASSQDVAAGNTIYF. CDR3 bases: TGCGCCAGCAGCCAAGATGTGGCGGCTGGAAACACCATATATTTT.

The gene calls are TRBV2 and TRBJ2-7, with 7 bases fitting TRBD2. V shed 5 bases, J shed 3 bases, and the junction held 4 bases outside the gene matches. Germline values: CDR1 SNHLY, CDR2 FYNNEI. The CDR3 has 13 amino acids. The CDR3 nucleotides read TGTGCCAGCAGTCGGGGACTACTCTACGAGCAGTACTTC. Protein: CASSRGLLYEQYF.

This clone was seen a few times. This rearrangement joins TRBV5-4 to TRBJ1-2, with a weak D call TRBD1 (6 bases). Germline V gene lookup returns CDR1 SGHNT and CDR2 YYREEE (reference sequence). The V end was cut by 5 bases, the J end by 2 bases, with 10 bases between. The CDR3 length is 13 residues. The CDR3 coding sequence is TGTGCCAGCAGTAACAGGGACAACTATGGCTACACCTTC. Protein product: CASSNRDNYGYTF. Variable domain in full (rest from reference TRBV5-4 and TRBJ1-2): ETGVTQSPTHLIKTRGQQVTLRCSSQSGHNTVSWYQQALGQGPQFIFQYYREEENGRGNFPPRFSGLQFPNYSSELNVNALELDDSALYLCASSNRDNYGYTFGSGTRLTVV.

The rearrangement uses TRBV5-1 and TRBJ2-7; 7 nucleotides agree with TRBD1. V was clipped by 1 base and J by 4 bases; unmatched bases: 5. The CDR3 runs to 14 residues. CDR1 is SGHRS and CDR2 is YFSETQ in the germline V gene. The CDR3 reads CASSLTGAVYEQYF. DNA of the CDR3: TGCGCCAGCAGCTTGACAGGGGCCGTATACGAGCAGTACTTC.

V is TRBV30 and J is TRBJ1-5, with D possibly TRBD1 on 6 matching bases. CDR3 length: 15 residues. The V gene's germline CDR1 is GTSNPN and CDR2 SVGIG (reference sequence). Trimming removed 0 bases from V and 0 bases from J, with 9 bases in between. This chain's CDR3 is CAWSVKDSSNQPQHF. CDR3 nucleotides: TGTGCCTGGAGTGTAAAGGACAGTAGCAATCAGCCCCAGCATTTT.

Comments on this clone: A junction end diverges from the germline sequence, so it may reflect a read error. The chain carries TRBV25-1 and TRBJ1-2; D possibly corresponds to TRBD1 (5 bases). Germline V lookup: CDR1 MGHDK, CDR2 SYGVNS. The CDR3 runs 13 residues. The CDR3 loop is CASSAFLAGGTHF. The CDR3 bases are TGTGCCAGCAGTGCATTCCTCGCCGGTGGGACTCACTTC.

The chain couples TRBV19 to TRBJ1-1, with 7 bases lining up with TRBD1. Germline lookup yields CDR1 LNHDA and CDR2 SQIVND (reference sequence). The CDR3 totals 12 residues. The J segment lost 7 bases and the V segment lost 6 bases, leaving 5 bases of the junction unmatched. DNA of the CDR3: TGTGCCAGTAGCCGGACAGGCGATGAAGCTTTCTTT. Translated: CASSRTGDEAFF.

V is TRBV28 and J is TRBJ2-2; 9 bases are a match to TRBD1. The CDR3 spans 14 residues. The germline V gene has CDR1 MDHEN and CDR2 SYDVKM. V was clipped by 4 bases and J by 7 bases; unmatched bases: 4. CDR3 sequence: CASSSGQGDGELFF. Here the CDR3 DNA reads TGTGCCAGCAGTTCGGGACAGGGTGACGGGGAGCTGTTTTTT.